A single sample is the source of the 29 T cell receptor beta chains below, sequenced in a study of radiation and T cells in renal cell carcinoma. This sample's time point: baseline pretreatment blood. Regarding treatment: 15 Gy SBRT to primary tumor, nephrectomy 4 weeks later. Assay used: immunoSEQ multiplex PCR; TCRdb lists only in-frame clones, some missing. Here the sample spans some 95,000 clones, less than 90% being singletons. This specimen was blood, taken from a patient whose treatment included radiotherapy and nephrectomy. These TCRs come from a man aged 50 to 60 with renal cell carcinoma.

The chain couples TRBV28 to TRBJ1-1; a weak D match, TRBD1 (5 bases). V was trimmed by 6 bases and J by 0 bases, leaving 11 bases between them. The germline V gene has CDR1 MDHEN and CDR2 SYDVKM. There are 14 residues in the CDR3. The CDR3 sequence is CASRGPTMNTEAFF. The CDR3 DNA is TGTGCCAGCAGGGGACCCACAATGAACACTGAAGCTTTCTTT.

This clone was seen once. CDR3 sequence reads: CASSQQLAGVTGEQFF. The CDR3 DNA is TGCGCCAGCAGCCAACAACTAGCGGGAGTAACGGGTGAGCAGTTCTTC. The gene calls are TRBV5-1 and TRBJ2-1, with 11 bases that match TRBD2. Trimming removed 4 bases from V and 9 bases from J; junction bases left unmatched: 12. This CDR3 has 16 amino acids. The germline CDR1 and CDR2 sequences are SGHRS and YFSETQ.

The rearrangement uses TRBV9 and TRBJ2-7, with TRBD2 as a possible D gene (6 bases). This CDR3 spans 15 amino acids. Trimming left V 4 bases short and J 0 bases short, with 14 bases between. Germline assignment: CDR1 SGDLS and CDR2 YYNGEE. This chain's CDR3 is CASSSYGGSSYEQYF. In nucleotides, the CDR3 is TGTGCCAGCAGCTCCTACGGGGGTAGCTCCTACGAGCAGTACTTC.

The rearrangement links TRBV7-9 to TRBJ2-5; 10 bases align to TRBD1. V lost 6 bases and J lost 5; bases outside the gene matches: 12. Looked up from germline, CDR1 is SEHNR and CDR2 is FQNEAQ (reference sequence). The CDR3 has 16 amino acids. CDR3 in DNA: TGTGCCAGCAGTCTCACTTGGACAGGGGGGTACGAGACCCAGTACTTC. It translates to CASSLTWTGGYETQYF. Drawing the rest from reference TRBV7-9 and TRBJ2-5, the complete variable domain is DTGVSQNPRHKITKRGQNVTFRCDPISEHNRLYWYRQTLGQGPEFLTYFQNEAQLEKSRLLSDRFSAERPKGSFSTLEIQRTEQGDSAMYLCASSLTWTGGYETQYFGPGTRLLVL.

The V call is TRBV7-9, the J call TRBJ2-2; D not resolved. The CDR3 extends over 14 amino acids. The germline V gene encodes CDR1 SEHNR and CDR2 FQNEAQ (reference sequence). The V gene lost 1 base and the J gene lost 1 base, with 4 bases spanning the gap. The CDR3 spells CASSLDGNTGELFF. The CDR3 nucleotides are TGTGCCAGCAGCTTAGACGGGAACACCGGGGAGCTGTTTTTT. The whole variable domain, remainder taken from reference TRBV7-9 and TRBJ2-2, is DTGVSQNPRHKITKRGQNVTFRCDPISEHNRLYWYRQTLGQGPEFLTYFQNEAQLEKSRLLSDRFSAERPKGSFSTLEIQRTEQGDSAMYLCASSLDGNTGELFFGEGSRLTVL.

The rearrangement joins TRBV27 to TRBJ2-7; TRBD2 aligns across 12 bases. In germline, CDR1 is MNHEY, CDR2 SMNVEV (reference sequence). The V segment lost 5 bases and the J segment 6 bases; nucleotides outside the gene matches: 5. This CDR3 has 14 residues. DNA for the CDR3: TGTGCCAGCAGTCGACTAGCGGGAGTCTCCGAGCAGTACTTC. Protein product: CASSRLAGVSEQYF.

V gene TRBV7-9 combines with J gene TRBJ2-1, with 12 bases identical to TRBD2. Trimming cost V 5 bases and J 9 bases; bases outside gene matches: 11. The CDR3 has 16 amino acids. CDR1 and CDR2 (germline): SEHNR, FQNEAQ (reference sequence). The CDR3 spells CASSGLAGGPDFEQFF. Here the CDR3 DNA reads TGTGCCAGCAGCGGCCTAGCGGGAGGGCCGGATTTTGAGCAGTTCTTC.

CDR3 region: CASSLAWGEMISVHGYTF. The CDR3 DNA reads TGCGCCAGCAGCTTGGCCTGGGGGGAAATGATCTCGGTCCATGGCTACACCTTC. The rearrangement links TRBV5-1 to TRBJ1-2, with D maybe TRBD1 (5 bases). The CDR3 runs 18 residues. The germline CDR1 and CDR2 sequences are SGHRS and YFSETQ. V dropped 0 bases and J dropped 6 bases, with 24 bases sitting between them.

The CDR3 DNA reads TGTGCCAGCAGCTCAACACTAGCTTACTCCTACAATGAGCAGTTCTTC. Translating gives CASSSTLAYSYNEQFF. The chain recombines TRBV9 with TRBJ2-1, with a weak D call TRBD2 (6 bases). The CDR3 has 16 amino acids. Germline V gene lookup returns CDR1 SGDLS and CDR2 YYNGEE. V lost 4 bases and J 0 bases, leaving 14 bases between the germline ends.

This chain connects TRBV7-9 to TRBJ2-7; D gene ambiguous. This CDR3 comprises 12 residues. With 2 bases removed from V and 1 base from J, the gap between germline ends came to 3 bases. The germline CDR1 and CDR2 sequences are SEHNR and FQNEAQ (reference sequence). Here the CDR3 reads CASSLHSYEQYF. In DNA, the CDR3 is TGTGCCAGCAGCTTACATTCCTACGAGCAGTACTTC.

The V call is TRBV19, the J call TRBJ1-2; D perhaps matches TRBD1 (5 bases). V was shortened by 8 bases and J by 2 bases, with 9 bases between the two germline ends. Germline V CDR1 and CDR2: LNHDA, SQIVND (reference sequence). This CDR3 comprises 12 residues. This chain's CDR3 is CASGDSNYGYTF. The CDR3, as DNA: TGTGCCAGTGGAGACAGCAACTATGGCTACACCTTC.

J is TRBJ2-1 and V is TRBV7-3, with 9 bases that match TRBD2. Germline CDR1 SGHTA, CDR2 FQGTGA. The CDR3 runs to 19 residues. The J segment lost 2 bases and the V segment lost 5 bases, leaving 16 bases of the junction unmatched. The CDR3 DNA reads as TGTGCCAGCAGCGGGCAGGGAGCGGGAGGCCTCCATACCTACAATGAGCAGTTCTTC. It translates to CASSGQGAGGLHTYNEQFF.

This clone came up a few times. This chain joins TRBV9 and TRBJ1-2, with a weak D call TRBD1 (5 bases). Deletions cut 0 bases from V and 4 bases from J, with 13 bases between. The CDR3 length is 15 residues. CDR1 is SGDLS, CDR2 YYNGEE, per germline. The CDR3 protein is CASSVDGGDGYGYTF. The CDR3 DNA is TGTGCCAGCAGCGTAGATGGAGGGGATGGCTATGGCTACACCTTC.

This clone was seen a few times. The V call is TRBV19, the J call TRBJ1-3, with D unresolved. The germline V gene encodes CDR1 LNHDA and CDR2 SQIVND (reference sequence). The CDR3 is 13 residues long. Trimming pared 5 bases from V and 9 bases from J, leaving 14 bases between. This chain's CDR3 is CASSGDPIATIYF. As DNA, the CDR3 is TGTGCCAGTAGTGGAGATCCGATAGCCACCATATATTTT.

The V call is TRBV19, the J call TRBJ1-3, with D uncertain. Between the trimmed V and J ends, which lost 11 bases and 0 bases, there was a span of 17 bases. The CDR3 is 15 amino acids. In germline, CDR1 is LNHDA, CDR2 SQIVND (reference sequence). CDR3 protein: CAVSVWAASGNTIYF. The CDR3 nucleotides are TGTGCCGTAAGCGTTTGGGCGGCCTCTGGAAACACCATATATTTT.

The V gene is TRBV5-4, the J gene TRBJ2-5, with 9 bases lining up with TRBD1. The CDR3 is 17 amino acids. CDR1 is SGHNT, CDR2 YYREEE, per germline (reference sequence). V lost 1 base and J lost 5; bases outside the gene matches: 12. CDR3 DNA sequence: TGTGCCAGCAGCTTGTTTTCGGGGACAGGGAATCGGGAGACCCAGTACTTC. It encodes CASSLFSGTGNRETQYF.

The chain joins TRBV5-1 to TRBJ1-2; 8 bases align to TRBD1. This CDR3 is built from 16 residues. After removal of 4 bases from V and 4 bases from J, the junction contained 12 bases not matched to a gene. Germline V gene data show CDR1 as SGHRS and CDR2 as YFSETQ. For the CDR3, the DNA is TGCGCCAGCAGCGTTGGGACAGGCGGAGGTACCTATGGCTACACCTTC. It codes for CASSVGTGGGTYGYTF.

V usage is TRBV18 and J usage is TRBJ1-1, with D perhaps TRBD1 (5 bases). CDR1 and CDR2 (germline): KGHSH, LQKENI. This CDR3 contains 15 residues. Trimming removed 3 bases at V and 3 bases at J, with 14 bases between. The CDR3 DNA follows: TGTGCCAGCTCACCTCTAGGGGTTGAGGACACTGAAGCTTTCTTT. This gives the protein CASSPLGVEDTEAFF.

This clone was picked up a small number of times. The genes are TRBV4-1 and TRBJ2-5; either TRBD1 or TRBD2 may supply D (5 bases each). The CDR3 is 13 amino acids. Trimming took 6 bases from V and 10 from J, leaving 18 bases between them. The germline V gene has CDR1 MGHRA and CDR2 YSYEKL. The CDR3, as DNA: TGCGCCAGCAGTCGGGACCCCACGGACGACCAGTACTTC. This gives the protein CASSRDPTDDQYF.

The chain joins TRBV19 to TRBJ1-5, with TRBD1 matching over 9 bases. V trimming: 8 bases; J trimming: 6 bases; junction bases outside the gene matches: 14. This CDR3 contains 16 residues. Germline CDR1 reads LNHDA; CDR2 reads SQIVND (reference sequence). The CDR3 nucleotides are TGTGCCAGTCGACGATACGGGACAGGGAGTAGTCAGCCCCAGCATTTT. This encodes CASRRYGTGSSQPQHF. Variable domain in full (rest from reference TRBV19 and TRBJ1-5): DGGITQSPKYLFRKEGQNVTLSCEQNLNHDAMYWYRQDPGQGLRLIYYSQIVNDFQKGDIAEGYSVSREKKESFPLTVTSAQKNPTAFYLCASRRYGTGSSQPQHFGDGTRLSIL.

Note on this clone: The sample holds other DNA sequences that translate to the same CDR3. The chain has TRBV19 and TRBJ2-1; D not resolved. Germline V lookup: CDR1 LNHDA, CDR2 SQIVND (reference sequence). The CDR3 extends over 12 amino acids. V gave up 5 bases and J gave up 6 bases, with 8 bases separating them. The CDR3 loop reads CASSPGFNEQFF. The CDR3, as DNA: TGTGCCAGTAGTCCCGGATTCAATGAGCAGTTCTTC.

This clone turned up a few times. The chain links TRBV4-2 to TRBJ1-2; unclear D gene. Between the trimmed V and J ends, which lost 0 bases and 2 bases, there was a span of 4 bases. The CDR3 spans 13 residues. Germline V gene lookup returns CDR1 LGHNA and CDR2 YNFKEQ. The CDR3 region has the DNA TGTGCCAGCAGCCAAGACGACAACTATGGCTACACCTTC. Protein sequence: CASSQDDNYGYTF.

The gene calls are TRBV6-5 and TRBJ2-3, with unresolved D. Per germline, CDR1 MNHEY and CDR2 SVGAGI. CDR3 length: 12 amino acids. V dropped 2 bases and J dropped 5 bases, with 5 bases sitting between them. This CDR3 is CASSYDEDTQYF. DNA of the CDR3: TGTGCCAGCAGTTACGACGAAGATACGCAGTATTTT.

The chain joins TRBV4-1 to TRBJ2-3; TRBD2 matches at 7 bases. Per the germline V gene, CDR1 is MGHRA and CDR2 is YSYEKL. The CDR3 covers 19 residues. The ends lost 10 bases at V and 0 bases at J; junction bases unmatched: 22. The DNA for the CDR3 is TGCGCCAACGTTGCAGGTCGGCCTAGCGGTGATACTAGCACAGATACGCAGTATTTT. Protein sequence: CANVAGRPSGDTSTDTQYF.

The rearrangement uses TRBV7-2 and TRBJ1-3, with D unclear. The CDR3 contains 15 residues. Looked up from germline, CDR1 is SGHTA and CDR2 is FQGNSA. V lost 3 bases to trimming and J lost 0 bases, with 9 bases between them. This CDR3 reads CASSFSRGSGNTIYF. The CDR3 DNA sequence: TGTGCCAGCAGCTTCTCGCGGGGCTCTGGAAACACCATATATTTT.

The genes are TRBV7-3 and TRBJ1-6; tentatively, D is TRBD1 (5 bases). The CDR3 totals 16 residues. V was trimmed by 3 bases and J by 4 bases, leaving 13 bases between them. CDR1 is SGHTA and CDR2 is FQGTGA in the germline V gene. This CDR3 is CASSLEGVEYNSPLHF. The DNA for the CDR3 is TGTGCCAGCAGCTTGGAAGGGGTGGAGTATAATTCACCCCTCCACTTT. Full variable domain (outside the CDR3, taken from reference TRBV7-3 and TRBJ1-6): GAGVSQTPSNKVTEKGKYVELRCDPISGHTALYWYRQSLGQGPEFLIYFQGTGAADDSGLPNDRFFAVRPEGSVSTLKIQRTERGDSAVYLCASSLEGVEYNSPLHFGNGTRLTVT.

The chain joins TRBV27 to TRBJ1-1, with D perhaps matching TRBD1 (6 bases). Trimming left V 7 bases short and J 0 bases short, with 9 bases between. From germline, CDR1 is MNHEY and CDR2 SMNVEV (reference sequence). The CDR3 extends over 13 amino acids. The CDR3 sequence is CASIGQLNTEAFF. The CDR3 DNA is TGTGCCAGCATAGGACAGCTGAACACTGAAGCTTTCTTT.

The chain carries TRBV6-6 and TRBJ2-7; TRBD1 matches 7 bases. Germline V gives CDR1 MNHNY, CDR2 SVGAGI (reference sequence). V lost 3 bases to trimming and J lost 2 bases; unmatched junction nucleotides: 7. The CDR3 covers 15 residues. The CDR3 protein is CASSYAVTGPYEQYF. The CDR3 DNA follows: TGTGCCAGCAGTTATGCGGTGACAGGGCCCTACGAGCAGTACTTC.

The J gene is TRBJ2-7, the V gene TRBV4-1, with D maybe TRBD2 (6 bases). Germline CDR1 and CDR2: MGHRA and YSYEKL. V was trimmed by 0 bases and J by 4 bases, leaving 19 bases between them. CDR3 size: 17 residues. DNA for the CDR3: TGCGCCAGCAGCCAAGATCTAGAGGCAGAACTAGCTTACGAGCAGTACTTC. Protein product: CASSQDLEAELAYEQYF.